What follows is one T cell receptor beta chain and its context. The target antigen is unknown. This entry is derived from a study of shared clonotypes between healthy human individuals. Study in general: Three plates were used per donor for CD4 naive, three for CD4 memory, two for CD8 naive and one for CD8 memory.

CD45RA+ naive and CD45RA-negative memory subsets were separated from CD4+ cells. The V gene end was trimmed by 2 bases and the J gene end by 4 bases; junction bases not matched to a gene: 9. The CDR3 contains 17 residues. Germline V gene lookup returns CDR1 MNHNS and CDR2 SASEGT. Notes on the study in general: Rarefaction gave evidence that sorted-subset sequencing remained incomplete despite large depth. Estimated clonotype richness was generally higher in naive than memory subsets.

Method: immunoSEQ multiplex PCR; TCRdb's copy keeps in-frame clones and lacks some. The sample contains some 1,400,000 clones, about 96% of which appear only once. The sequence was collected from a young man in good health. This chain links TRBV6-1 with TRBJ1-2; 11 bases line up with TRBD1. Sequences were obtained from naive CD4+ T cells sorted from blood. Noted subset: CD45RA+ positively selected. The CDR3, as DNA: TGTGCCAGCAGTGAATTAGGACAGGGGGCGAGGAGCTATGGCTACACCTTC. Protein: CASSELGQGARSYGYTF.